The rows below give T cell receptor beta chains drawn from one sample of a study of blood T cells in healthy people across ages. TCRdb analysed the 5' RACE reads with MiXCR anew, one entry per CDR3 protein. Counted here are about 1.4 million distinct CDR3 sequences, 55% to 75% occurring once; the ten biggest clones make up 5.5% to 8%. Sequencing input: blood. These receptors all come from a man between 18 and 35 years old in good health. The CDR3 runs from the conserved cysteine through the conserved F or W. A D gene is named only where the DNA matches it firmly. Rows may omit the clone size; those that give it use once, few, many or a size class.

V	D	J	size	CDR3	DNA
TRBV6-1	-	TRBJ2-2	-	CAGSEGRDRTGELFF	TGTGCCGGCAGTGAAGGACGGGATCGCACCGGGGAGCTGTTTTTT
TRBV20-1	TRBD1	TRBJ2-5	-	CSASKGAFKETQYF	TGCAGTGCTAGTAAGGGGGCCTTCAAAGAGACCCAGTACTTC
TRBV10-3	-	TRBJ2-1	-	CASGDGGRTSYNEQFF	TGTGCCTCGGGGGACGGGGGGCGCACCTCCTACAATGAGCAGTTCTTC
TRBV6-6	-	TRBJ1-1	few	CASSYDRDRAEAFF	TGTGCCAGCAGTTATGACCGGGATAGGGCTGAAGCTTTCTTT
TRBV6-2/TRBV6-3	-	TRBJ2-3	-	CASSYSTKEGTDTQYF	TGTGCCAGCAGTTACTCGACCAAGGAGGGGACAGATACGCAGTATTTT
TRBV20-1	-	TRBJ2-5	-	CSARDSGTGQETQYF	TGCAGTGCTAGAGATTCCGGGACGGGACAAGAGACCCAGTACTTC
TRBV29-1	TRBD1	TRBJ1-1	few	CSVEVQGTGQAFF	TGCAGCGTTGAAGTTCAGGGGACAGGGCAAGCTTTCTTT
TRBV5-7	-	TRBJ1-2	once	CASSLARCGSFYGYTF	TGTGCCAGCAGCTTGGCCCGGTGCGGGAGCTTCTATGGCTACACCTTC
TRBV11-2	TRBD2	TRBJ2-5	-	CASSLEGGLAGVREETQYF	TGTGCCAGCAGCTTAGAGGGGGGACTAGCGGGAGTAAGGGAAGAGACCCAGTACTTC
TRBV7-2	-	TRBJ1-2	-	CASSKSGYGYTF	TGTGCCAGCAGTAAGTCCGGATATGGCTACACCTTC
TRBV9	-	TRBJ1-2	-	CASKSRGLGDGYTF	TGTGCCAGCAAATCCCGAGGCCTGGGGGATGGCTACACCTTC
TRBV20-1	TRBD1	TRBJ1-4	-	CSAVDRRNEKLFF	TGCAGTGCTGTGGACAGGAGGAATGAAAAACTGTTTTTT
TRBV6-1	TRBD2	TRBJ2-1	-	CASSDSTTSGRGDEQFF	TGTGCCAGCAGTGATAGTACTACTAGCGGGAGAGGAGATGAGCAGTTCTTC
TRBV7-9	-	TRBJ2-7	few	CASRPLRSYEQYF	TGTGCCAGCAGACCGCTGCGGAGCTACGAGCAGTACTTC
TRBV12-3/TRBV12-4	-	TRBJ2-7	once	CASRSRGSYNEQYF	TGTGCCAGCAGATCCAGGGGTAGCTACAATGAGCAGTACTTC
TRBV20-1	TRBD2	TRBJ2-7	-	CSAVLAGEVYEQYF	TGCAGTGCCGTACTGGCGGGGGAGGTCTACGAGCAGTACTTC
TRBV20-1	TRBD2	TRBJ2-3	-	CSAQTGLVPDTQYF	TGCAGTGCTCAGACGGGACTAGTCCCAGATACGCAGTATTTT
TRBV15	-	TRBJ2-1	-	CATSSYDNEQFF	TGTGCCACCAGCAGTTATGACAATGAGCAGTTCTTC
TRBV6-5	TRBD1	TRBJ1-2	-	CASKRTGGDGYTF	TGTGCCAGCAAAAGAACAGGGGGGGACGGCTACACCTTC
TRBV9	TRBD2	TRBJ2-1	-	CASSDATSGGFYHEQFF	TGTGCCAGCAGCGACGCGACTAGCGGGGGATTCTACCATGAGCAGTTCTTC
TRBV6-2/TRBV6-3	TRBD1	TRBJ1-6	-	CASSYLQGVVNSPLHF	TGTGCCAGCAGTTACCTCCAGGGGGTCGTTAATTCACCCCTCCACTTT
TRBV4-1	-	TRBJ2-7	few	CASSPSGGAQYF	TGCGCCAGCAGCCCGTCCGGAGGAGCCCAGTACTTC
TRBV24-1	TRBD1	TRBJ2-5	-	CATGDATGVSRQETQYF	TGTGCCACCGGTGATGCCACAGGGGTCAGTCGCCAAGAGACCCAGTACTTC
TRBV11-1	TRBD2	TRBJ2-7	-	CASGLAGGPRDEQYF	TGTGCCAGCGGACTAGCGGGAGGGCCTCGGGACGAGCAGTACTTC
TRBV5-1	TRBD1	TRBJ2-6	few	CASSSTGVGANVLTF	TGCGCCAGCAGCTCGACAGGGGTTGGGGCCAACGTCCTGACTTTC
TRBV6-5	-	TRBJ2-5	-	CASSYSWGRGLPETQYF	TGTGCCAGCAGTTACTCGTGGGGTAGAGGCCTCCCAGAGACCCAGTACTTC
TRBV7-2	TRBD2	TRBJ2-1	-	CASSLTSGSTLNEQFF	TGTGCCAGCAGCCTGACTAGCGGGAGTACGTTAAATGAGCAGTTCTTC
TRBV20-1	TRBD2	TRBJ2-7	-	CSATRTSGISYEQYF	TGCAGTGCTACCCGGACTAGCGGGATTTCCTACGAGCAGTACTTC
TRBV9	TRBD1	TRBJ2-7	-	CASSARTGGEQYF	TGTGCCAGCAGCGCTCGGACAGGGGGCGAGCAGTACTTC
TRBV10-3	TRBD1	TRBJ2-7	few	CAISGRPRGQLYNEQYF	TGTGCCATCAGTGGCCGGCCGAGGGGACAGCTCTACAATGAGCAGTACTTC
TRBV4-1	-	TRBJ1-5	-	CASSQDGSYSNQPQHF	TGCGCCAGCAGCCAAGATGGCAGTTATAGCAATCAGCCCCAGCATTTT
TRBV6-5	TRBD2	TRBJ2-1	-	CASSYRGLAGNEQFF	TGTGCCAGCAGTTACCGGGGACTAGCGGGCAATGAGCAGTTCTTC
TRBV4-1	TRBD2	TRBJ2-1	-	CASSQGRSGRDEQFF	TGCGCCAGCAGCCAAGGGCGCAGCGGGAGAGATGAGCAGTTCTTC
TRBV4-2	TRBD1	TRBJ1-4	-	CASSPSGGKLFF	TGTGCCAGCAGCCCCTCAGGGGGAAAACTGTTTTTT
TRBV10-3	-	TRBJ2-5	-	CAISDVPGVRGYQETQYF	TGTGCCATCAGTGACGTTCCAGGGGTCCGGGGATACCAAGAGACCCAGTACTTC
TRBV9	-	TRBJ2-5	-	CASSVGPGQETQYF	TGTGCCAGCAGCGTAGGTCCGGGCCAAGAGACCCAGTACTTC
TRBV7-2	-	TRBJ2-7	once	CASGLERGYEQYF	TGTGCCAGCGGCTTAGAACGAGGTTACGAGCAGTACTTC
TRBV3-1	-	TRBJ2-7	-	CASSPNRMPGEQYF	TGTGCCAGCAGCCCCAACCGTATGCCAGGCGAGCAGTACTTC
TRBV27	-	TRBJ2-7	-	CASSFTGPPSEQYF	TGTGCCAGCAGTTTCACGGGCCCCCCTTCCGAGCAGTACTTC
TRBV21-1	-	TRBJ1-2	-	CASSKMAGDYGYTF	TGTGCCAGCAGCAAAATGGCCGGAGACTATGGCTACACCTTC
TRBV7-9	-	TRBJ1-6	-	CASSPQDRGPPLHF	TGTGCCAGCAGCCCTCAGGACCGCGGACCTCCCCTCCACTTT
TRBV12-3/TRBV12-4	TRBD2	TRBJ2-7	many	CASSLSGGTYEQYF	TGTGCCAGCAGTTTAAGCGGGGGGACCTACGAGCAGTACTTC
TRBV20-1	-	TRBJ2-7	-	CSARGHPYEQYF	TGCAGTGCCAGAGGGCACCCCTACGAGCAGTACTTC
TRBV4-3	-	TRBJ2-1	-	CASSQVGVGSMDNEQFF	TGCGCCAGCAGCCAAGTAGGGGTCGGATCAATGGACAATGAGCAGTTCTTC
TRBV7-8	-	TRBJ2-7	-	CASSMTPSYEQYF	TGTGCCAGCAGCATGACACCTTCCTACGAGCAGTACTTC
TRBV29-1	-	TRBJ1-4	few	CSVGDGSTNEKLFF	TGCAGCGTTGGGGACGGATCAACTAATGAAAAACTGTTTTTT
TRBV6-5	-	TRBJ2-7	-	CASTYVGEQYF	TGTGCCAGTACATACGTGGGGGAGCAGTACTTC
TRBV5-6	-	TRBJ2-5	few	CASSLDPGSQETQYF	TGTGCCAGCAGCTTGGATCCGGGGTCACAAGAGACCCAGTACTTC
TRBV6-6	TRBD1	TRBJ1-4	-	CASSYSTGFDEKLFF	TGTGCCAGCAGTTACTCGACAGGGTTTGACGAAAAACTGTTTTTT
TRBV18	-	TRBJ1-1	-	CASSPRRGVDTEAFF	TGTGCCAGCTCACCCCGACGGGGGGTTGATACTGAAGCTTTCTTT
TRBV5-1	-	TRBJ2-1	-	CASSSDVKGEQFF	TGCGCCAGCAGCTCGGACGTAAAGGGCGAGCAGTTCTTC
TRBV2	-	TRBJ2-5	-	CASSVEEEQYF	TGTGCCAGCAGTGTAGAGGAGGAGCAGTACTTC
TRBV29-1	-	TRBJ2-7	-	CSVRDGTSYEQYF	TGCAGCGTGAGGGACGGGACGTCCTACGAGCAGTACTTC